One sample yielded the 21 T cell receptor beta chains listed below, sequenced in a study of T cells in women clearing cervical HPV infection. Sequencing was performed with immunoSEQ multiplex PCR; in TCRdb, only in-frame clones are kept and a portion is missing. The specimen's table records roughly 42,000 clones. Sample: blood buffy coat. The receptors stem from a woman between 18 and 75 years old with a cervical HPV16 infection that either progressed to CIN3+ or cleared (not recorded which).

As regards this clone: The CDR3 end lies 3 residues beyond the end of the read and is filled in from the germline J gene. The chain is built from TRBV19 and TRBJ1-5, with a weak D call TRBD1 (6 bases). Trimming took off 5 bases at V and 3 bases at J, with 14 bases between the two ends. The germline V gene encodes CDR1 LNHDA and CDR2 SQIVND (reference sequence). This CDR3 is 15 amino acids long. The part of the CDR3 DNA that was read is TGTGCCAGTAGTCCCCCGGGACACTTCAATCAGCCC. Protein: CASSPPGHFNQP. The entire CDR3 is CASSPPGHFNQPQHF.

The chain's CDR3 is CSAIAVRNTGELFF. Partial CDR3 DNA: TGCAGCGCTATAGCGGTTAGGAACACCGGGGAG. This chain connects TRBV29-1 to TRBJ2-2; perhaps TRBD2 as D (6 bases). The read ends 3 residues before the CDR3 terminus; that terminus is restored from the germline J gene. CDR1 is SQVTM, CDR2 ANQGSEA, per germline. Trimming pared 7 bases from V and 1 base from J, leaving 13 bases between. CDR3 length: 14 residues.

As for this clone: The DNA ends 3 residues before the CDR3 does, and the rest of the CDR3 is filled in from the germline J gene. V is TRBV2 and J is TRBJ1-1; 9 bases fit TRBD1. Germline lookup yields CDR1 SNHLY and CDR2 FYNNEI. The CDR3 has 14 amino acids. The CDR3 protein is CASRGDRGAGGAFF. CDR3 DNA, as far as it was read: TGTGCCAGCAGGGGTGACAGGGGGGCCGGGGGA.

CDR3 in amino acids: CASSLRLDTDTQYF. Partial CDR3 DNA: TGTGCCAGCAGCCTAAGACTAGACACAGATACG. The rearrangement links TRBV11-2 to TRBJ2-3, with a tentative D call TRBD2 (6 bases). Coverage ceases 3 residues before the CDR3 finishes, and the germline J gene fills in the end. The V end lost 5 bases, the J end lost 2 bases, and 11 bases lay between the germline ends. This CDR3 region has 14 residues. Germline lookup yields CDR1 SGHAT and CDR2 FQNNGV.

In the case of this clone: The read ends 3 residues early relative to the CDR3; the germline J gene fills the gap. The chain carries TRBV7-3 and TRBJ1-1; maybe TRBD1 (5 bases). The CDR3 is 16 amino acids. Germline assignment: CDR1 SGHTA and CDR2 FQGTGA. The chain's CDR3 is CASSLNPARDGVGAFF. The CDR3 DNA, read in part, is TGTGCCAGCAGCTTAAATCCGGCCAGGGATGGGGTAGGA.

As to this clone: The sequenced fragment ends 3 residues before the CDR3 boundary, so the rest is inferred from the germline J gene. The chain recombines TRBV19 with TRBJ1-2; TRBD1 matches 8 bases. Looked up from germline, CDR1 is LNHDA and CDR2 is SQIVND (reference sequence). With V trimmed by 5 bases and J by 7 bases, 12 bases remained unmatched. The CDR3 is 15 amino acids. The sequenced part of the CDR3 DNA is TGTGCCAGTAGTTCCGGACAGGGCATTCTCAGTGGC. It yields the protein CASSSGQGILSG. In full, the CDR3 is CASSSGQGILSGYTF.

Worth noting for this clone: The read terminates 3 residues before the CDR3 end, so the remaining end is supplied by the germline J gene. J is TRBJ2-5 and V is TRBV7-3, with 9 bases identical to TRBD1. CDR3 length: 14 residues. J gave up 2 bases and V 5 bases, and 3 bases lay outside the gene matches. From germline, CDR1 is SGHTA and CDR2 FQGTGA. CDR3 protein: CASSRDRAQETQYF. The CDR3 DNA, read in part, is TGTGCCAGCAGCCGGGACAGGGCGCAAGAGACC.

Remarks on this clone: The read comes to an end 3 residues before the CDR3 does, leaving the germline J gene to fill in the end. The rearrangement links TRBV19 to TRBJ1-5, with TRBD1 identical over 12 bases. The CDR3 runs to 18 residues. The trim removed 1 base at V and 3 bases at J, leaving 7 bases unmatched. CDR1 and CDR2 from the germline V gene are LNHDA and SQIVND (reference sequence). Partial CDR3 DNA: TGTGCCAGTAGTATAGGATTGTGGGACAGGGGGCTCAATCAGCCC. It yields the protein CASSIGLWDRGLNQP. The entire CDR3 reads CASSIGLWDRGLNQPQHF.

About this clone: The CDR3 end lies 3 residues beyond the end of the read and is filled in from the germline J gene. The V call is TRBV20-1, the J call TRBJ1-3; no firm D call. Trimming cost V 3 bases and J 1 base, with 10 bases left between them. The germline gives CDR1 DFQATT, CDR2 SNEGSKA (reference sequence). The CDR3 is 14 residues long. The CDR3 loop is CSARWPSSGNTIYF. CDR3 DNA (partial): TGCAGTGCTAGGTGGCCGAGTTCTGGAAACACC.

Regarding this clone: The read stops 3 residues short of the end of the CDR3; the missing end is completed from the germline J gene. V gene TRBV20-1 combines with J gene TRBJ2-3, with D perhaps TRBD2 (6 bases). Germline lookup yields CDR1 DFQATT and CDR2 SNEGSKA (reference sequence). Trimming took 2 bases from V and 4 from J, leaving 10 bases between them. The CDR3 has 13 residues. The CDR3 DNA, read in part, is TGCAGTGCTAGACGCGGGAAGGCAGATACG. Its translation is CSARRGKADT. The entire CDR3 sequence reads CSARRGKADTQYF.

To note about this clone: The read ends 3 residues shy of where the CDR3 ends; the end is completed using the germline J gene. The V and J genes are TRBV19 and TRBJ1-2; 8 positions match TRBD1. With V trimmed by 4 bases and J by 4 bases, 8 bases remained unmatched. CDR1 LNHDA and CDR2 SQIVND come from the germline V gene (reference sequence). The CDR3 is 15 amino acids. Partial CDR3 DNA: TGTGCCAGTAGTACCCAGACAGGGGAAGGCTATGGC. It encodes CASSTQTGEGYG. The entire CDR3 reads CASSTQTGEGYGYTF.

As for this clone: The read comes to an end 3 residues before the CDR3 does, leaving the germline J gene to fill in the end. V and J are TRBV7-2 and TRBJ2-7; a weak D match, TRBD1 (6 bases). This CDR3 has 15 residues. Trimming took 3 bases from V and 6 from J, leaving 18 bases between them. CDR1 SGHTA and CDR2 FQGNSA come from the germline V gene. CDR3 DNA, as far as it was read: TGTGCCAGCAGCTTTCCGGACAGCGTTAGTGGCGAG. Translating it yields CASSFPDSVSGE. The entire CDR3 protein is CASSFPDSVSGEQYF.

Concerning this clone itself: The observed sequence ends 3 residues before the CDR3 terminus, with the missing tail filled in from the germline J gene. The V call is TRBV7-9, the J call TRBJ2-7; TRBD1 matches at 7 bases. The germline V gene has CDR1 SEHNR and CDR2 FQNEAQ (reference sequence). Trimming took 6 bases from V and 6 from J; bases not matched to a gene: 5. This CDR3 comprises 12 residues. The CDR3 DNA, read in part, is TGTGCCAGCAGAACAGGGGCTGGCGAG. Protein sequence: CASRTGAGE. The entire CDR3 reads CASRTGAGEQYF.

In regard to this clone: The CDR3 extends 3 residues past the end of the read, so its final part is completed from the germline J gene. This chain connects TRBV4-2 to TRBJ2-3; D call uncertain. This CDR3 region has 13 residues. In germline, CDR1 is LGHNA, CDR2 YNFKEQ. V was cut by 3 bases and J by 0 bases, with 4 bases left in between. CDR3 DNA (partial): TGTGCCAGCAGCCACCTTAGCACAGATACG. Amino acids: CASSHLSTDT. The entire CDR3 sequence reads CASSHLSTDTQYF.

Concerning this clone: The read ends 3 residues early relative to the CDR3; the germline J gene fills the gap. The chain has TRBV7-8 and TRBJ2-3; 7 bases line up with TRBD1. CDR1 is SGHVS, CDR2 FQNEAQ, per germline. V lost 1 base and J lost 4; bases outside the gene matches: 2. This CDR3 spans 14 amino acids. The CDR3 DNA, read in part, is TGTGCCAGCAGCTTAGGACAGGGCGCAGATACG. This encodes CASSLGQGADT. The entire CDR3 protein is CASSLGQGADTQYF.

The sequenced part of the CDR3 DNA is TGTGCCAGCAGCTTAGACAGGCTTTCCTACGAG. Its protein product is CASSLDRLSYE. The complete CDR3 protein is CASSLDRLSYEQYF. This chain joins TRBV7-2 and TRBJ2-7; maybe TRBD1 (5 bases). With the read ending 3 residues before the CDR3 end, the germline J gene is used to fill in that end. CDR1 and CDR2 (germline): SGHTA, FQGNSA. The CDR3 is 14 amino acids. V lost 1 base and J 1 base, leaving 8 bases between the germline ends.

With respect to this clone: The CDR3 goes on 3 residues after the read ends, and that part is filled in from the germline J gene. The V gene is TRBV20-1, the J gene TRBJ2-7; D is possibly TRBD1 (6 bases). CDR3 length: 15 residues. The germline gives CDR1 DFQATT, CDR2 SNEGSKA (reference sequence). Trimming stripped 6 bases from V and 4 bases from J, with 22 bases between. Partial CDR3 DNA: TGCAGTGCCCCCGAATTCGGGACACAAAAGTACGAG. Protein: CSAPEFGTQKYE. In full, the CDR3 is CSAPEFGTQKYEQYF.

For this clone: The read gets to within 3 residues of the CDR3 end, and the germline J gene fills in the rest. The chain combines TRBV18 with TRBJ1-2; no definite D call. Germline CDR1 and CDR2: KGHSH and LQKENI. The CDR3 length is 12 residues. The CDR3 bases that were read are TGTGCCAGCTCACCCAACAGCAATGAC. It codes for CASSPNSND. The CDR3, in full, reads CASSPNSNDYTF.

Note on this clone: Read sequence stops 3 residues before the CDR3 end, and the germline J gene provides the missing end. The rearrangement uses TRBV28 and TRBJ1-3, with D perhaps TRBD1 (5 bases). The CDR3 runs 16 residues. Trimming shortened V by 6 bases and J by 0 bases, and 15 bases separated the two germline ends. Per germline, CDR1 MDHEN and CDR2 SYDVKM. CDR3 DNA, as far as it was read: TGTGCCAGCAGCCCCCCCGCGGGGACCTCTGGAAACACC. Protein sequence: CASSPPAGTSGNT. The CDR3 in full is CASSPPAGTSGNTIYF.

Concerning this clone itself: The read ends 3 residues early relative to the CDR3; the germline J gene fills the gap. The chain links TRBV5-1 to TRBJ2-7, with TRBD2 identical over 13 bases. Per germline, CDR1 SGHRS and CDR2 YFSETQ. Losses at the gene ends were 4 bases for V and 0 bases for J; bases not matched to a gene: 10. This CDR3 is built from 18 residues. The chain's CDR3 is CASSAGRGLAGTSYEQYF. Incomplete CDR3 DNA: TGCGCCAGCAGCGCCGGGCGGGGACTAGCGGGGACCTCCTACGAG.

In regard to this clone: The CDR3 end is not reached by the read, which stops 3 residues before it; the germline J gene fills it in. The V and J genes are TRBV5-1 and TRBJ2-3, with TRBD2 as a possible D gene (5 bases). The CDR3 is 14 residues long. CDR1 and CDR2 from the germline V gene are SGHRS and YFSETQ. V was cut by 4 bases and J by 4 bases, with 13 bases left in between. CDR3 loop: CASSPTRPADTQYF. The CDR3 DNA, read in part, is TGCGCCAGCAGCCCTACTAGACCGGCAGATACG.